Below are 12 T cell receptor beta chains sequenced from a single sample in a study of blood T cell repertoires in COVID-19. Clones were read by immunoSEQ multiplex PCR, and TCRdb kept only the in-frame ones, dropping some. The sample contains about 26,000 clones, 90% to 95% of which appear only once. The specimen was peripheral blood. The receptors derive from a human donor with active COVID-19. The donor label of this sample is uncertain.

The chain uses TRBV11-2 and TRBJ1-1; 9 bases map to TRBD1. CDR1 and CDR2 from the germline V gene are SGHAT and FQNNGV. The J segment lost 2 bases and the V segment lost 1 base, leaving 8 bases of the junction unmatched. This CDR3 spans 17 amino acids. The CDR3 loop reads CASSLVTGGSSNTEAFF. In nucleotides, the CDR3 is TGTGCCAGCAGCTTAGTAACAGGGGGCAGCTCCAACACTGAAGCTTTCTTT.

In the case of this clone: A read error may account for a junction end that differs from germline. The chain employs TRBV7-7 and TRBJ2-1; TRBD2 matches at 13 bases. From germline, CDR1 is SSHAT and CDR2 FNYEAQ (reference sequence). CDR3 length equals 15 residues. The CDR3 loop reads CASSLLAGGPGEQFF. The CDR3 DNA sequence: TGTGCTAGCAGCTTACTAGCGGGAGGGCCTGGTGAGCAGTTCTTC.

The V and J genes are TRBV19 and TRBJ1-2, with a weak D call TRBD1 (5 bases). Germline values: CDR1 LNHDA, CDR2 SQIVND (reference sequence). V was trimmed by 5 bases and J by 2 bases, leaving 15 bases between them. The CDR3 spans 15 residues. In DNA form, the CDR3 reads TGTGCCAGTAGTGGCACACCCGGGGGGAACTATGGCTACACCTTC. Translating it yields CASSGTPGGNYGYTF.

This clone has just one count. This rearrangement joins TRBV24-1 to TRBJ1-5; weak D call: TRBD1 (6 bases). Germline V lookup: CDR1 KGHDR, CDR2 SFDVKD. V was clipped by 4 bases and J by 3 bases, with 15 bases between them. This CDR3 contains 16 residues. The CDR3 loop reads CATSETRGPHNQPQHF. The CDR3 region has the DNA TGTGCCACCAGTGAGACCAGGGGTCCCCACAATCAGCCCCAGCATTTT.

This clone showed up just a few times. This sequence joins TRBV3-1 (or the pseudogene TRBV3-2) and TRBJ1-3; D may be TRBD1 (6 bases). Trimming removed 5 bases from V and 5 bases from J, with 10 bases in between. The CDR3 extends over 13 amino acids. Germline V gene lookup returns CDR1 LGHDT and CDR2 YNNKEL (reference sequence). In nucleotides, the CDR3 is TGTGCCAGCAGCACGGACAGCCGAAACACCATATATTTT. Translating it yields CASSTDSRNTIYF.

CDR3 amino acids: CASSLEETQYF. CDR3 sequence (DNA): TGTGCCAGCAGTCTCGAGGAGACCCAGTACTTC. This rearrangement joins TRBV12-3 or TRBV12-4 to TRBJ2-5; D unclear. V lost 5 bases to trimming and J lost 5 bases, with 6 bases between them. The CDR3 extends over 11 amino acids.

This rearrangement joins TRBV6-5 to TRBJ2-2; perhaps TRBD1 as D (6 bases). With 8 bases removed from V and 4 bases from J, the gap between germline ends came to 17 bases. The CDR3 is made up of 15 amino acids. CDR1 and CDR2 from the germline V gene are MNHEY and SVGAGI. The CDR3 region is CASSGGRTGTGELFF. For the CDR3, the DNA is TGTGCCAGCTCTGGGGGCCGCACTGGCACCGGGGAGCTGTTTTTT.

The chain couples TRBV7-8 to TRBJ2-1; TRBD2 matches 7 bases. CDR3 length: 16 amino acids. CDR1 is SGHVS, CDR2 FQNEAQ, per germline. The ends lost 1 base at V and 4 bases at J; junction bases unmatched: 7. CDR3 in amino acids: CASSLVVGGSYNEQFF. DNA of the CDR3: TGTGCCAGCAGCTTAGTGGTGGGAGGGTCGTACAATGAGCAGTTCTTC.

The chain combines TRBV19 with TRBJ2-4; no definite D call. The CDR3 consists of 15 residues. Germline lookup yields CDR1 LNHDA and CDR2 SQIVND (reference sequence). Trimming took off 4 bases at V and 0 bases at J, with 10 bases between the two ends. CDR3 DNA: TGTGCCAGTAGTAGGAGCACCTTAGCCAAAAACATTCAGTACTTC. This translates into CASSRSTLAKNIQYF. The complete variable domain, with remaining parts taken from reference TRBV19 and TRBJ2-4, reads DGGITQSPKYLFRKEGQNVTLSCEQNLNHDAMYWYRQDPGQGLRLIYYSQIVNDFQKGDIAEGYSVSREKKESFPLTVTSAQKNPTAFYLCASSRSTLAKNIQYFGAGTRLSVL.

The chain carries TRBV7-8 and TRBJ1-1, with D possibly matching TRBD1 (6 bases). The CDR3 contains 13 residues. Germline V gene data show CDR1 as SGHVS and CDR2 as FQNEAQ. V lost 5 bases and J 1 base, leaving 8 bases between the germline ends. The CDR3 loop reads CASSGGKNTEAFF. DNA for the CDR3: TGTGCCAGCAGCGGGGGCAAGAACACTGAAGCTTTCTTT.

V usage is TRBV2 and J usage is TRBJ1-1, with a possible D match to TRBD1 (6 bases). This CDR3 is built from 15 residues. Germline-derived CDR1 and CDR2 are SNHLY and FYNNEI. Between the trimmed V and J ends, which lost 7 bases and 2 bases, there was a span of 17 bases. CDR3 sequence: CASTAIGGGNTEAFF. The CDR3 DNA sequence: TGTGCCAGCACGGCTATCGGCGGGGGCAACACTGAAGCTTTCTTT.

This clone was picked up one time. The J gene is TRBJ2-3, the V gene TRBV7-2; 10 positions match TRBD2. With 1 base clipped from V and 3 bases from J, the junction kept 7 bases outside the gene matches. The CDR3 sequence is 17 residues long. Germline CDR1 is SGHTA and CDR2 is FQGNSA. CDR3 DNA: TGTGCCAGCAGCTTAGAGCGGGGGGGCATAGGAACAGATACGCAGTATTTT. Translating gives CASSLERGGIGTDTQYF.